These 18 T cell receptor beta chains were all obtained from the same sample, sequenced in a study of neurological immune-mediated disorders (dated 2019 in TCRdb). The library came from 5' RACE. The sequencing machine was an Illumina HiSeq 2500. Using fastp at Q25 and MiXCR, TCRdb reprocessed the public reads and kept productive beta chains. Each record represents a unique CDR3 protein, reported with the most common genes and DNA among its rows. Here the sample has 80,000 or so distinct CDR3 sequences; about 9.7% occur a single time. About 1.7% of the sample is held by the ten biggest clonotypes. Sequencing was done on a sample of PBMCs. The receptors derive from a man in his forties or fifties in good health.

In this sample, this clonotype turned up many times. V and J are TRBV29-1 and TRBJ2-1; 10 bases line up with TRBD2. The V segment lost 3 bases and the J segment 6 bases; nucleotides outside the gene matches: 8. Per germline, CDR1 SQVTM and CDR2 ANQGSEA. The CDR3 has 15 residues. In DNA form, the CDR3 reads TGCAGCGTTGAGTTAGCGGGAGGTCCCAGCAATGAGCAGTTCTTC. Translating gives CSVELAGGPSNEQFF.

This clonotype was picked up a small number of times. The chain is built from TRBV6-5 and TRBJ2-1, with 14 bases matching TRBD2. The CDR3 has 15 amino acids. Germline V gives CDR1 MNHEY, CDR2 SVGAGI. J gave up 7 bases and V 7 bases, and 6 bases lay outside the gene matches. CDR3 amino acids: CASMKWTSGRNEQFF. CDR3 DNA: TGTGCCAGCATGAAGTGGACTAGCGGGAGGAATGAGCAGTTCTTC.

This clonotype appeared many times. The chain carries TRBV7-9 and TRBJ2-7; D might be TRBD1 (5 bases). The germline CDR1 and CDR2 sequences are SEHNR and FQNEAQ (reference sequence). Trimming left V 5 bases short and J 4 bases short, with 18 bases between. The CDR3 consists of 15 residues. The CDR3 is CASSRWQGLDYEQYF. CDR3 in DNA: TGTGCCAGCAGCAGGTGGCAGGGTCTCGATTACGAGCAGTACTTC.

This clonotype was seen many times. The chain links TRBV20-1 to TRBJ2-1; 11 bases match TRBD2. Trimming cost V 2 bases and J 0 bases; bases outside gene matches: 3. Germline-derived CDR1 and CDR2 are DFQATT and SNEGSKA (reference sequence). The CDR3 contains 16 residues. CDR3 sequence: CSARPTSGSSYNEQFF. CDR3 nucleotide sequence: TGCAGTGCTAGACCCACTAGCGGGAGCTCCTACAATGAGCAGTTCTTC.

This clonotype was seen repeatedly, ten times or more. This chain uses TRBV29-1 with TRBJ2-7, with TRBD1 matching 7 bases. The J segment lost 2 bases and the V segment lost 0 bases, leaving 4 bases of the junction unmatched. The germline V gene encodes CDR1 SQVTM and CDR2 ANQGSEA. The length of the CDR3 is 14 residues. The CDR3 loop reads CSVEDPGGPYEQYF. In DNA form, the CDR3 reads TGCAGCGTTGAAGATCCAGGGGGACCCTACGAGCAGTACTTC.

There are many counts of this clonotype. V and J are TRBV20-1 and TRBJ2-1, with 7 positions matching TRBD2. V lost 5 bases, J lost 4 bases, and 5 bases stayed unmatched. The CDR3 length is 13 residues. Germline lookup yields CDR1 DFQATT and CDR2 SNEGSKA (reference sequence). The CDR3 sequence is CSALAGDYNEQFF. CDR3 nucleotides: TGCAGTGCTTTAGCGGGTGATTACAATGAGCAGTTCTTC.

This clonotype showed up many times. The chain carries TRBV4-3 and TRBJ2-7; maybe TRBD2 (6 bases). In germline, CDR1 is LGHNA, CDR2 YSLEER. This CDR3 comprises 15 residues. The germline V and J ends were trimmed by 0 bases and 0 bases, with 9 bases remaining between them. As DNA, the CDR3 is TGCGCCAGCAGCCAAGACGGGAGTTCCTCCTACGAGCAGTACTTC. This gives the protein CASSQDGSSSYEQYF.

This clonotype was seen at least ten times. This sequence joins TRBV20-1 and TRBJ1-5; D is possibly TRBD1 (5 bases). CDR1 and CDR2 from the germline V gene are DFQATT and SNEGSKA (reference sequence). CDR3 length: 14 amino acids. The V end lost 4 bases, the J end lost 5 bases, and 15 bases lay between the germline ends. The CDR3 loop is CSATTGTGYQPQHF. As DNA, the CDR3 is TGCAGTGCTACCACCGGGACGGGTTATCAGCCCCAGCATTTT.

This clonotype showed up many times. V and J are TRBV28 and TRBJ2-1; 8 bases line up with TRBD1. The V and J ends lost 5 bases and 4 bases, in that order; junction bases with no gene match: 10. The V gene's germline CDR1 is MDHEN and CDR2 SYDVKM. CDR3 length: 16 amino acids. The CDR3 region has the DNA TGTGCCAGCAGTACGGACAGGGCCCTATCTTACAATGAGCAGTTCTTC. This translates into CASSTDRALSYNEQFF.

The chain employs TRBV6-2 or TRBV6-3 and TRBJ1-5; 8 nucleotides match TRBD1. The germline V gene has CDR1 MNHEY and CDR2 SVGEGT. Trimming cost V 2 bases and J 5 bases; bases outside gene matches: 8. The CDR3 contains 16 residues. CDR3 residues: CASSYQDRALDQPQHF. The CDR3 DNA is TGTGCCAGCAGTTACCAGGACAGGGCCCTCGATCAGCCCCAGCATTTT.

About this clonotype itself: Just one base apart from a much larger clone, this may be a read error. The CDR3 region is CASSLGGDRANDQFF. CDR3 nucleotides: TGTGCCAGCAGTTTAGGGGGGGACAGGGCCAATGACCAGTTCTTC. The J gene is TRBJ2-1, the V gene TRBV28; 9 nucleotides line up with TRBD1. The germline CDR1 and CDR2 sequences are MDHEN and SYDVKM. The CDR3 is 15 residues long.

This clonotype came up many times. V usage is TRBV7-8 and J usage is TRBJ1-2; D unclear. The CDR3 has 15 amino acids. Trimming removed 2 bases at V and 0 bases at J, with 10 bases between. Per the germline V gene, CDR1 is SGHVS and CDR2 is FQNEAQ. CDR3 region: CASSLFWGSNYGYTF. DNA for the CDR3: TGTGCCAGCAGCTTATTCTGGGGATCTAACTATGGCTACACCTTC.

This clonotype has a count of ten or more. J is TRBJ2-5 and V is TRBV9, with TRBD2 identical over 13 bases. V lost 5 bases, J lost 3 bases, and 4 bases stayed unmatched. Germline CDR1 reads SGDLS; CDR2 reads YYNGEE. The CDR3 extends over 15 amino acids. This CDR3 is CASSFGTSGEETQYF. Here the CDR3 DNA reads TGTGCCAGCAGTTTTGGGACTAGCGGGGAAGAGACCCAGTACTTC.

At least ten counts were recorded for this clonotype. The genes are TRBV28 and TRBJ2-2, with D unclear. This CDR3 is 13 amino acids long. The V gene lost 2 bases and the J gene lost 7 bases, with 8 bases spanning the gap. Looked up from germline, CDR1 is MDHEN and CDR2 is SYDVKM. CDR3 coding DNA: TGTGCCAGCAGTTTAGGTCAGAGCGGGGAGCTGTTTTTT. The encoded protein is CASSLGQSGELFF.

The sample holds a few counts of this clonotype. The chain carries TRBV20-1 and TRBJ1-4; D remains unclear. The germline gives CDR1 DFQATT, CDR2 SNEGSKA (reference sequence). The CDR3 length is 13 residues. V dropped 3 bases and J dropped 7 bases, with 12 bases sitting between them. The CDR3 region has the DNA TGCAGTGCTAGGTCCCTACCGTCTGAAAAACTGTTTTTT. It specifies CSARSLPSEKLFF.

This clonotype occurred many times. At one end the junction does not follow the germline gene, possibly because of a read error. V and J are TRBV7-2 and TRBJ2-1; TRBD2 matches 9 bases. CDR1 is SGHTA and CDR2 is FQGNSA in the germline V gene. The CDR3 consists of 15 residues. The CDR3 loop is CASSLAGSSYNEQFF. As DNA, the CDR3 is TGTGCCAGCAGCCTAGCGGGGTCCTCCTACAATGAGCAGTTCTTC.

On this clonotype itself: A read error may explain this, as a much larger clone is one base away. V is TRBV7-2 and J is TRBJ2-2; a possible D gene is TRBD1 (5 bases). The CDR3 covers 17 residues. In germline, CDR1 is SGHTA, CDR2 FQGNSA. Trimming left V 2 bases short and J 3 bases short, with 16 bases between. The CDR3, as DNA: TGTGCCAGCAGCTTAAGGGTTCTAGGGGCTCACACCGGGGAGCTGTTTTTT. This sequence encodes CASSLRVLGAHTGELFF.

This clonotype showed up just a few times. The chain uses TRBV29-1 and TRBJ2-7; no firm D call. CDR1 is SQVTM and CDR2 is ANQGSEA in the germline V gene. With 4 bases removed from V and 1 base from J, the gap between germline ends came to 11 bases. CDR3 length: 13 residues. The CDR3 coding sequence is TGCAGCGTTGCTGAGGTCCAGTCCTACGAGCAGTACTTC. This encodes CSVAEVQSYEQYF.